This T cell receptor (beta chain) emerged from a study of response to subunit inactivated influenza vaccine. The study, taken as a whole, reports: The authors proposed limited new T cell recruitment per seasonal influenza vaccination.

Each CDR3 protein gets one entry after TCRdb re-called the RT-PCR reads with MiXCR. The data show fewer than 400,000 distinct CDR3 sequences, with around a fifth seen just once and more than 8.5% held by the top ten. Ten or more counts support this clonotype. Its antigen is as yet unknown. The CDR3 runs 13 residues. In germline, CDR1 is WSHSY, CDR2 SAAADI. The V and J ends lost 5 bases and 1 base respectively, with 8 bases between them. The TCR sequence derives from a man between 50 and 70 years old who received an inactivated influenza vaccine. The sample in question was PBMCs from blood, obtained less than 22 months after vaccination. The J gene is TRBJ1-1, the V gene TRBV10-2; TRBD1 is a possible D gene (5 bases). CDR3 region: CASSPQENTEAFF. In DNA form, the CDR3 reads TGCGCCAGCAGTCCACAGGAGAACACTGAAGCTTTCTTT.